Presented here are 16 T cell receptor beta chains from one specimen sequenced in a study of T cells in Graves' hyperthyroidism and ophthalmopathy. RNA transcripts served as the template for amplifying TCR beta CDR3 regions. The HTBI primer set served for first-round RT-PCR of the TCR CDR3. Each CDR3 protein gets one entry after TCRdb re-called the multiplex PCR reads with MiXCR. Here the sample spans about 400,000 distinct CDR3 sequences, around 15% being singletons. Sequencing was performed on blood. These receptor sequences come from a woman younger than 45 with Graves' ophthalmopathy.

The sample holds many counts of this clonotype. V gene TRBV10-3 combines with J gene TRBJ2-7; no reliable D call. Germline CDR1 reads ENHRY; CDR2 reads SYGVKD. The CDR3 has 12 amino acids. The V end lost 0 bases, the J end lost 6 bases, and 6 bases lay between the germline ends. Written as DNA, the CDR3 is TGTGCCATCAGTGAGTCTTTATTCGAGCAGTACTTC. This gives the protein CAISESLFEQYF.

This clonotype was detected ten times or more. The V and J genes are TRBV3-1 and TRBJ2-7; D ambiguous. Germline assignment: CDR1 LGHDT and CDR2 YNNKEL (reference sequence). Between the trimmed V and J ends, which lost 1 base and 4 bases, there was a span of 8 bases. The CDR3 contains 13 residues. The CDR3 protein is CASSQGFRYEQYF. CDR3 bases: TGTGCCAGCAGCCAAGGGTTCAGGTACGAGCAGTACTTC.

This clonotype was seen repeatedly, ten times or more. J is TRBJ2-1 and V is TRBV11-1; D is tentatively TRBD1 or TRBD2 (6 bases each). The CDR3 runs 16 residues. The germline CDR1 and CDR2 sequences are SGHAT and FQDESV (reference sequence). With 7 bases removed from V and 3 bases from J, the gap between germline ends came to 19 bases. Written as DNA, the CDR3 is TGTGCCAGCACCCCCCGAGGGGGGTTGGGCTACAATGAGCAGTTCTTC. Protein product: CASTPRGGLGYNEQFF.

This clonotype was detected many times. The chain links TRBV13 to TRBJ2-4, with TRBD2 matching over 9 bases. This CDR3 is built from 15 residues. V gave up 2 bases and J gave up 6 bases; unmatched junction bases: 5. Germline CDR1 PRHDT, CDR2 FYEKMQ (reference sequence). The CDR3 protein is CASSLRGGARNIQYF. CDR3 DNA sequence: TGTGCCAGCAGCTTACGCGGGGGGGCGAGAAACATTCAGTACTTC.

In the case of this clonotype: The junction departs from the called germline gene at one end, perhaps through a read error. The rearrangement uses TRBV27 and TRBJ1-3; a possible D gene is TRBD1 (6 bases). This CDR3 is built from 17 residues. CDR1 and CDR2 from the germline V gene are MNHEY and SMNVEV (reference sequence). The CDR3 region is CASSVTGLEAAGDTIYF. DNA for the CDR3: TGTGCCAGCAGTGTGACAGGACTCGAGGCTGCTGGAGACACCATATATTTT.

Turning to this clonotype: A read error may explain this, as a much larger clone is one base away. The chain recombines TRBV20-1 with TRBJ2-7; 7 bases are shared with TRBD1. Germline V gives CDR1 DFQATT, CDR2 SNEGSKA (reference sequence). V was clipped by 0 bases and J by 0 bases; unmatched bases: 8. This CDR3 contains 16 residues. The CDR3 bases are TGCAGTGCTAGAGAGGGGGCGACAGGGTACTCCTACGAGCAGTACTTC. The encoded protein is CSAREGATGYSYEQYF.

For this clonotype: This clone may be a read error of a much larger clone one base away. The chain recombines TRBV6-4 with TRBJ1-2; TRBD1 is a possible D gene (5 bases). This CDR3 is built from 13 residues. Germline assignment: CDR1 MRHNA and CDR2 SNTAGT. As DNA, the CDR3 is TGTGCCAGCAGTGACGGGGGGATCTATGGCCACACCTTC. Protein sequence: CASSDGGIYGHTF.

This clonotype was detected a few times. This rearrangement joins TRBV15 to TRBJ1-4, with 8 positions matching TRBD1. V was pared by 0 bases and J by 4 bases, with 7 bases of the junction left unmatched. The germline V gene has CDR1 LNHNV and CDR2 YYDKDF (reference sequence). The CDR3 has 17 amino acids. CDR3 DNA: TGTGCCACCAGCAGAGATTGGGGCAGGGGGCTTAATGAAAAACTGTTTTTT. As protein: CATSRDWGRGLNEKLFF.

The CDR3 sequence is CASRRGDQREKLFF. DNA of the CDR3: TGCGCCAGCAGAAGGGGGGACCAGCGGGAAAAACTGTTTTTT. This chain links TRBV4-1 with TRBJ1-4, with D possibly matching TRBD1 (6 bases). CDR3 length equals 14 residues. V lost 6 bases and J lost 8, with 16 bases in between. Germline V gene lookup returns CDR1 MGHRA and CDR2 YSYEKL.

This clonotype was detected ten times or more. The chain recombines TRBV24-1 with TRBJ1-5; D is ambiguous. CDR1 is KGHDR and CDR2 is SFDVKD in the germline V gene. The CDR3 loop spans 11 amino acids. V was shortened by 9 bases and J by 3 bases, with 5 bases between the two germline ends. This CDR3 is CATQTNQPQHF. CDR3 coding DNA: TGTGCCACCCAAACCAATCAGCCCCAGCATTTT.

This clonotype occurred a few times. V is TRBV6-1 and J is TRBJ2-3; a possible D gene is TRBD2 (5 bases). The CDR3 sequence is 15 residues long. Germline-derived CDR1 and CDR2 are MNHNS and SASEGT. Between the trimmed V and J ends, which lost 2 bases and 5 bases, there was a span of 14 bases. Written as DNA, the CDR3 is TGTGCCAGCAGTGAAACGGGGAGTCCGGGAGATACGCAGTATTTT. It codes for CASSETGSPGDTQYF.

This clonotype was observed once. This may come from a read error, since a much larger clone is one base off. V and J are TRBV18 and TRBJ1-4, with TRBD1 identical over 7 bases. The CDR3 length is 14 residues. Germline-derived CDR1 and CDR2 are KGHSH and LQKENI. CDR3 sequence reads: CASSPDRDNEKPFF. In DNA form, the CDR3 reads TGTGCCAGCTCACCAGACAGGGATAATGAAAAACCGTTTTTT.

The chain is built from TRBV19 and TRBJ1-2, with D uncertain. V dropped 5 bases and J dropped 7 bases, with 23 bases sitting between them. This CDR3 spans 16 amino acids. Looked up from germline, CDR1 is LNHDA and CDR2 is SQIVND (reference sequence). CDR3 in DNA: TGTGCCAGTAGTCCCCAATCGGGGTATCCCACCTTTGGCTACACCTTC. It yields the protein CASSPQSGYPTFGYTF. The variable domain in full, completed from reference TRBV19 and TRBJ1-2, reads DGGITQSPKYLFRKEGQNVTLSCEQNLNHDAMYWYRQDPGQGLRLIYYSQIVNDFQKGDIAEGYSVSREKKESFPLTVTSAQKNPTAFYLCASSPQSGYPTFGYTFGSGTRLTVV.

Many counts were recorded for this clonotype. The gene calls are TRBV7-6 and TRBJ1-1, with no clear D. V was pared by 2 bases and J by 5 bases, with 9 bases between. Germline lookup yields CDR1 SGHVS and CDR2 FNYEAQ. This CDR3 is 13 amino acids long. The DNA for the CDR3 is TGTGCCAGCAGCTTACCAGGAGCAACTGAAGCTTTCTTT. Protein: CASSLPGATEAFF.

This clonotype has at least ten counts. The CDR3 is CASSRTGAGQPQHF. CDR3 in DNA: TGTGCCAGCAGCCGAACCGGGGCCGGACAGCCCCAGCATTTT. This sequence joins TRBV3-1 and TRBJ1-5; possibly TRBD1 for D (5 bases). CDR1 LGHDT and CDR2 YNNKEL come from the germline V gene (reference sequence). V lost 4 bases and J 7 bases, leaving 14 bases between the germline ends. CDR3 length equals 14 residues.

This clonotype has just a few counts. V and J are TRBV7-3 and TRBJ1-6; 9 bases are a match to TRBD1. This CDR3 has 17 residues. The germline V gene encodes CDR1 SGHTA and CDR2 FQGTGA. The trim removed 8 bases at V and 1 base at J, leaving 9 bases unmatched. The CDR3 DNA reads TGTGCCAGCGCCCGGGACAGGGTGGGATCCTATAATTCACCCCTCCACTTT. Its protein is CASARDRVGSYNSPLHF.